This record concerns one T cell receptor beta chain sequence. Its antigen has not been determined. No base qualities exist here, and no much larger clone lies one base off it. These data belong to a study of shared T cell receptors in the human thymus (dated by TCRdb to the early 2020s). Study-level background: The study examined how self-reactive, shared T-cell receptor alpha chains are generated in the human thymus.

Receptor amplification or capture employed the immunoSEQ multiplex PCR assay. In TCRdb, the immuneACCESS table is reduced to in-frame sequences with V and J assigned. These tables do not hold every clone; where another copy was compared, an unresolved V gene accounts for under half, and the others remain unexplained. Present in this sample are roughly 700,000 clones, around 89% of which were seen just once. Of the sample, about 0.01% falls within the top ten clones. Separately, the same data were catalogued under a study of human thymus T cells. As the second study states: In Finland, the donors were immunologically healthy infants who were having open corrective cardiac surgery for congenital heart defects. Thymus tissue was obtained as surgical resects removed during corrective cardiac surgery. Usage of V and J gene segments appeared to be biased in both the thymic and the peripheral blood repertoires. Highly overlapping thymic TCR repertoires among unrelated individuals were reported in the related research. TCR alpha and beta repertoires from fewer than ten infant thymus samples and four related peripheral blood samples were characterized in the study. Donor ages ranged from about 7 to 244 days, and the cohort comprised 5 to 7 male and two female infants. Thymocytes were mechanically released from the tissue and were stored as pellets of about 8.5-31 million cells at -70 degrees C. Genomic DNA was extracted from frozen cell pellets with a QIAsymphony instrument. The immunoSEQ multiplex PCR assay was used to amplify the TCRB and TCRAD loci from a standardized quantity of quality-controlled genomic DNA. Amplicons spanned the V(D)J region at a length sufficient to cover the CDR3 and identify V and J genes. Amplicon sequencing was performed on an Illumina platform through the commercial immunoSEQ service. Primer bias and sequencing errors were corrected as previously described, and TCRAD and TCRB definitions were based on the IMGT database. The repertoires were analysed using immunoSEQ Analyzer 3.0 and VDJTools for basic statistics, V/J segment usage, diversity estimates, rarefaction and pairwise overlap. Chao1, ChaoE, Efron-Thisted, Shannon and inverse Simpson indices were used to estimate diversity, which was also estimated on datasets down-sampled to the smallest sample. Repertoire overlap was assessed by strict matching of CDR3 nucleotide sequence, V gene and J gene, and clustering was done by Jaccard-based multidimensional scaling. On average, thymus samples gave 650,000 to 850,000 unique TCRB clonotypes, whereas blood samples gave about 84,000.

The source is a boy less than two years old with a congenital heart defect. Donor details come from another sample of the same person, matched by shared clones. The sequencing input was thymocytes.

The bases read TGTGCCAGCACCCCGGGACTAGACTACAATGAGCAGTTCTTC. Its translation reads: CASTPGLDYNEQFF. This chain joins TRBV2 to TRBJ2-1, with 8 bases in between that match TRBD2. The germline V gene encodes CDR1 SNHLY and CDR2 FYNNEI. The CDR3 starts with the cysteine, ends with the phenylalanine, and has 14 residues. The retained sequence is limited to the CDR3, 42 bases, with the frame set at the first base. V trim: 7 bases; J trim: 3 bases; unmatched bases: 5.